This section outlines one T cell receptor (beta chain) sequence together with its context. Antigen specificity is unknown. From germline, CDR1 is SGHTA and CDR2 FQGNSA. This CDR3 has 14 amino acids. V lost 1 base and J 6 bases, leaving 12 bases between the germline ends. This sample's time point: week 23, last vaccination. The vaccine gave 300 ug of a 20-mer mutant IDH1 peptide subcutaneously per dose. Some clones are missing from TCRdb's copy, which holds only in-frame ones; the method was immunoSEQ multiplex PCR. This sample has 50,000 to 65,000 clones; 75% to 90% occur once, and the top ten carry 1.1% to 1.5%. This sample is part of a study of a mutant IDH1 vaccine in newly diagnosed glioma.

The source is a man aged 40-55 years with glioma. The sample in question was PBMCs, obtained from a glioma patient whose treatment included an IDH1 peptide vaccine. The gene calls are TRBV7-2 and TRBJ1-2, with D maybe TRBD1 (5 bases). The CDR3 spells CASSLVWGSHGYTF. The CDR3 DNA sequence: TGTGCCAGCAGCTTAGTATGGGGCAGCCATGGCTACACCTTC.